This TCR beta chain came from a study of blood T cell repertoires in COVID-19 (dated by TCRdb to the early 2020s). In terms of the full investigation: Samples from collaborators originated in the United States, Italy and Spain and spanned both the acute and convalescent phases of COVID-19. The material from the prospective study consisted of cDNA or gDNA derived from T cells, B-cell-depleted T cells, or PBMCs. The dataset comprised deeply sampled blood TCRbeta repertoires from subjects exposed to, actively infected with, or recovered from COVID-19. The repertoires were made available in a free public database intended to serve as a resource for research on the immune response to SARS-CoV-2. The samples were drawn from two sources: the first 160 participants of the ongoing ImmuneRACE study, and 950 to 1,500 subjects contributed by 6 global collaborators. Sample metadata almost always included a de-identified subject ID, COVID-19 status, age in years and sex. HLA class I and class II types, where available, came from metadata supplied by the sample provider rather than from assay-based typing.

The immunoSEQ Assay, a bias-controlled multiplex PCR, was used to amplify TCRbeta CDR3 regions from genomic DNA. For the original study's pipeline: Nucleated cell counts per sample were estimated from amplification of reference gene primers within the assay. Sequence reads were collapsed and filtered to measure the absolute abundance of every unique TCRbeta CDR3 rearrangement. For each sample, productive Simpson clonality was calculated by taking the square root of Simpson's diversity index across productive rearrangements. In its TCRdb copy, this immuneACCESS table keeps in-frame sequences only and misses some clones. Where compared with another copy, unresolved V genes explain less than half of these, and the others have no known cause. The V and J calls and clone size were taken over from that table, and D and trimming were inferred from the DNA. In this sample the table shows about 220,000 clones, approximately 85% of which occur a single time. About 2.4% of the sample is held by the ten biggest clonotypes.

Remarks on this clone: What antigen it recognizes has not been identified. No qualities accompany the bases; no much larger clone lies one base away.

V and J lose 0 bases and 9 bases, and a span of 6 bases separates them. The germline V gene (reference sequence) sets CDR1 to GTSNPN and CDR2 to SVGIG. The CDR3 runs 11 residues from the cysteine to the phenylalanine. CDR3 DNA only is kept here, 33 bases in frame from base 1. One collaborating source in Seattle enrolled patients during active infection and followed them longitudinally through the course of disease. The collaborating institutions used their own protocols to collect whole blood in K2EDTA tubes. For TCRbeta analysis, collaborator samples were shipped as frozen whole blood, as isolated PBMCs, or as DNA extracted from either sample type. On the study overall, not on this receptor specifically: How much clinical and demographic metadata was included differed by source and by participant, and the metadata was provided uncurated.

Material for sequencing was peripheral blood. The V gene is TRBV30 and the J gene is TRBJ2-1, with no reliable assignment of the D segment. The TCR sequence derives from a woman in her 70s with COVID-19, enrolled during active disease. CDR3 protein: CAWSVSLEQFF. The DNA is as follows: TGTGCCTGGAGTGTATCCCTTGAGCAGTTCTTC.